This T cell receptor beta chain was recovered during a study of T cells in Graves' hyperthyroidism and ophthalmopathy. Overall study results and limits: Blood also held most thyroid clonotypes expanded beyond 0.001.

With regard to this clonotype: As yet, its antigen is unknown.

Regions amplified from RNA transcripts were the TCR beta CDR3 regions. The HTBI primer set was used in a first-round RT-PCR of the TCR CDR3. In TCRdb, the multiplex PCR reads were re-called with MiXCR into one record per CDR3 protein. The data show about 400,000 distinct CDR3 sequences, with 14% to 15% seen just once and 32% held by the top ten. Hyperthyroidism in the patients, aged 18 to 65, was newly diagnosed and under 2 months in duration. The PBMCs were sourced from fresh peripheral blood (approximately 9 ml). Looked up from germline, CDR1 is SGHRS and CDR2 is YFSETQ. Losses at the gene ends were 0 bases for V and 8 bases for J; bases not matched to a gene: 7. The CDR3 sequence is 14 residues long.

This receptor was taken from a young woman with Graves' hyperthyroidism. The rearrangement links TRBV5-1 to TRBJ1-2, with 7 nucleotides matching TRBD1. Input material: blood. The CDR3 nucleotides are TGCGCCAGCAGCTTGGCGCAGGGGGGAGTCGGCTACACCTTC. Translation gives CASSLAQGGVGYTF. The full variable domain, in which reference TRBV5-1 and TRBJ1-2 provide the parts outside the CDR3, is KAGVTQTPRYLIKTRGQQVTLSCSPISGHRSVSWYQQTPGQGLQFLFEYFSETQRNKGNFPGRFSGRQFSNSRSEMNVSTLELGDSALYLCASSLAQGGVGYTFGSGTRLTVV.